This TCR beta chain was sequenced during a study of T cells in localized non-small cell lung cancer. There are 13 residues in the CDR3. Germline values: CDR1 SGHTA, CDR2 FQGTGA. The V end lost 5 bases, the J end lost 7 bases, and 14 bases lay between the germline ends. Comment on this clone: As yet, its antigen is unknown.

TCRdb's table, derived via immunoSEQ multiplex PCR, lists solely in-frame clones and lacks some. Counted here are around 16,000 clones, around 79% occurring once; the ten biggest clones make up less than 40%. Study-level results: Uninvolved nearby lung showed the greatest T cell clonality, exceeding that found in tumor. The study detected a median roughly 61 of the top 100 tumor clones in adjacent lung. Among blood samples, higher T cell density accompanied longer overall survival.

The V gene is TRBV7-3, the J gene TRBJ1-2, with D maybe TRBD1 (5 bases). The source material was peripheral blood, sampled before any cancer treatment. The TCR comes from a male donor at least 60 years old with stage I lung adenocarcinoma. CDR3 DNA sequence: TGTGCCAGCAGCCCGGGGACTTGGGGTGGCTACACCTTC. As protein: CASSPGTWGGYTF.